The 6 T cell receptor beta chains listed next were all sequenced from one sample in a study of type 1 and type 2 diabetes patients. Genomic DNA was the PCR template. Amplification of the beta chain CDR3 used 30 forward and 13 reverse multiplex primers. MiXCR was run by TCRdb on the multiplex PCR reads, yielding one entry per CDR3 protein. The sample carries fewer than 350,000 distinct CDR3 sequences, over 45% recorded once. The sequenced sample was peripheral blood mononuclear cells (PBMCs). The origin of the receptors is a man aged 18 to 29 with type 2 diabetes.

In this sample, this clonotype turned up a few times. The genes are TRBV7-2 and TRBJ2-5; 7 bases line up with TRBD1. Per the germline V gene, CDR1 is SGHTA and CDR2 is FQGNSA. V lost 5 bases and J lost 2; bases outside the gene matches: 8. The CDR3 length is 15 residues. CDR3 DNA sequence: TGTGCCAGCAGCCTAGGGGGCGGAAAACAAGAGACCCAGTACTTC. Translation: CASSLGGGKQETQYF. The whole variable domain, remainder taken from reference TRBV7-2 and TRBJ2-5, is GAGVSQSPSNKVTEKGKDVELRCDPISGHTALYWYRQSLGQGLEFLIYFQGNSAPDKSGLPSDRFSAERTGGSVSTLTIQRTQQEDSAVYLCASSLGGGKQETQYFGPGTRLLVL.

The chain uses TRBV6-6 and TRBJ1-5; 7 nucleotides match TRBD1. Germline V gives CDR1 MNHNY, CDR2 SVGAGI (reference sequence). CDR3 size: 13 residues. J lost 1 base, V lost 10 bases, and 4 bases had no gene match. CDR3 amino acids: CATLGQSNQPQHF. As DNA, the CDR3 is TGTGCCACCTTGGGACAGAGCAATCAGCCCCAGCATTTT.

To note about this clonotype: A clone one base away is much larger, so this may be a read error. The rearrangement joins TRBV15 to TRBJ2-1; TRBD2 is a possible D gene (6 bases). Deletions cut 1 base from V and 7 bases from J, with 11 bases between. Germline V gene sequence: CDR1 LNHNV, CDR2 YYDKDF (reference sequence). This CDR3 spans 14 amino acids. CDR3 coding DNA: TGTGCCACCAGCAGAGGGGAGGTCGGTAATGAGCAGTTCTTC. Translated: CATSRGEVGNEQFF.

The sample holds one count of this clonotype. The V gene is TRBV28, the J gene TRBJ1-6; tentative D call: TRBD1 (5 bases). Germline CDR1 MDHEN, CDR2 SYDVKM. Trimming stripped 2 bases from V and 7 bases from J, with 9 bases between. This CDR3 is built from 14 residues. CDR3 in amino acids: CASSLSRANSPLHF. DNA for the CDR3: TGTGCCAGCAGTTTAAGCAGGGCCAATTCACCCCTCCACTTT.

The chain's CDR3 is CASSLSPLSPYEQYF. The DNA for the CDR3 is TGTGCCAGCAGCTTAAGCCCACTGTCGCCCTACGAGCAGTACTTC. This sequence joins TRBV7-3 and TRBJ2-7; D gene uncertain. V gave up 1 base and J gave up 2 bases, with 12 bases separating them. Germline CDR1 is SGHTA and CDR2 is FQGTGA. CDR3 length: 15 residues. Drawing the rest from reference TRBV7-3 and TRBJ2-7, the complete variable domain is GAGVSQTPSNKVTEKGKYVELRCDPISGHTALYWYRQSLGQGPEFLIYFQGTGAADDSGLPNDRFFAVRPEGSVSTLKIQRTERGDSAVYLCASSLSPLSPYEQYFGPGTRLTVT.

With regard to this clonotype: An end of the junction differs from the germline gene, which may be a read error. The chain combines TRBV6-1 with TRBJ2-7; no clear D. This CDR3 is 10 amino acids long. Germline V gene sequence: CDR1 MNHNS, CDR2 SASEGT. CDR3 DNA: TGTGCCAGCGGTGATTACGAGCAGTACTTC. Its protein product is CASGDYEQYF.